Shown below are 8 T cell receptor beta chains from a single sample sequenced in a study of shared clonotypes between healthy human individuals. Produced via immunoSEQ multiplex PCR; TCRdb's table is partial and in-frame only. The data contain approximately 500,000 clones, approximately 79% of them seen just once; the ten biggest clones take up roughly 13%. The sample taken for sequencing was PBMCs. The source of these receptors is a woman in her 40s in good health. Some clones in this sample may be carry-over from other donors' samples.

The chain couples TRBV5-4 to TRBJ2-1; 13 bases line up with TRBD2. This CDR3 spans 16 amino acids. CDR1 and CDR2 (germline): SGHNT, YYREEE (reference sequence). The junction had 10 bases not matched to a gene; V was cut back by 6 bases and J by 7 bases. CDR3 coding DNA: TGTGCCAGCACCCGGGAGGGGACTAGCGGGATAAATGAGCAGTTCTTC. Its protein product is CASTREGTSGINEQFF.

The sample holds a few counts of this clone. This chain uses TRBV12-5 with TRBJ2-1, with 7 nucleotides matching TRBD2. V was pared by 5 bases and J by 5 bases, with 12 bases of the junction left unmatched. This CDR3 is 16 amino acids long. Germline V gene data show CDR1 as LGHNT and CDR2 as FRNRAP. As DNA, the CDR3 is TGTGCTAGTGGTCCTTCGTGGCGGGAGTGCAACAATGAGCAGTTCTTC. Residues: CASGPSWRECNNEQFF.

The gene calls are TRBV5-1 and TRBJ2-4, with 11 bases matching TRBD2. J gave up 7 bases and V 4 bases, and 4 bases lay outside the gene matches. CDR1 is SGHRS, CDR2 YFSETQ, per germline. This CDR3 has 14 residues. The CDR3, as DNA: TGCGCCAGCAGCGTAACTAGCGGGAGTAACATTCAGTACTTC. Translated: CASSVTSGSNIQYF.

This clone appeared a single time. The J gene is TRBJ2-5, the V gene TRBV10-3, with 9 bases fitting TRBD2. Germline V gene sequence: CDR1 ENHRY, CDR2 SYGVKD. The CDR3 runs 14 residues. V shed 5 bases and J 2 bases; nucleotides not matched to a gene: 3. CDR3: CAISPAGGQETQYF. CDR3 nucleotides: TGTGCCATCAGTCCAGCGGGGGGACAAGAGACCCAGTACTTC.

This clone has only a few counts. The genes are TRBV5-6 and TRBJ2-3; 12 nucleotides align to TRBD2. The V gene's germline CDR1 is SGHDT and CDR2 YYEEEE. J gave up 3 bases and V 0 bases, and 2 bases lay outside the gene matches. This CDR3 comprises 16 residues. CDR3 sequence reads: CASSLATSGRTDTQYF. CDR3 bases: TGTGCCAGCAGCTTGGCAACTAGCGGGAGGACAGATACGCAGTATTTT.

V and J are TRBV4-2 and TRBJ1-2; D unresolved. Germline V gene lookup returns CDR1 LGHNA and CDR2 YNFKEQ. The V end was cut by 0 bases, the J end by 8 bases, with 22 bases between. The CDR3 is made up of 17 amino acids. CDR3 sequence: CASSQDVDYSWFGGYTF. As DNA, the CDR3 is TGTGCCAGCAGCCAAGACGTGGATTACAGCTGGTTCGGGGGCTACACCTTC.

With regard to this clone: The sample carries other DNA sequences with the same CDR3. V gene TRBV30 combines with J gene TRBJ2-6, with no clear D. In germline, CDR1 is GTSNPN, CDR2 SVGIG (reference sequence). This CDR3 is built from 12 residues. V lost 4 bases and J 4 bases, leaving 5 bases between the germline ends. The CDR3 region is CAWTTGANVLTF. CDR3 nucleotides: TGTGCCTGGACGACGGGGGCCAACGTCCTGACTTTC.

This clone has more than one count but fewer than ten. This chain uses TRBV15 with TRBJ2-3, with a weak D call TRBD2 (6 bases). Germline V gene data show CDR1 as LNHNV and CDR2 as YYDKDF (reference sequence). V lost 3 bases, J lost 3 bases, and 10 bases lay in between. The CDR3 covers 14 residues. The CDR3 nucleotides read TGTGCCACCAGCAGCGGGAGTTTTACAGATACGCAGTATTTT. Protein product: CATSSGSFTDTQYF.